The sequence of this T cell receptor (beta chain) was determined in a study of T cell changes during pregnancy in multiple sclerosis. About this clone itself: Relative to the germline gene, one junction end is altered; a read error may explain this.

Germline CDR1 SSHAT, CDR2 FNYEAQ (reference sequence). This CDR3 has 15 amino acids. The assay was immunoSEQ multiplex PCR, and TCRdb's table has in-frame clones only and misses some. The table records over 40,000 clones, around 90% of them present only once. This chain joins TRBV7-7 and TRBJ2-5, with D maybe TRBD2 (6 bases). The source is a female donor with multiple sclerosis, enrolled in a pregnancy study. Sequencing used CD4+ T cells from peripheral blood mononuclear cells, obtained in the second trimester of pregnancy. The CDR3 protein is CASSSDRGNGETQYF. In DNA form, the CDR3 reads TGTGCTAGCAGCTCAGACCGGGGGAACGGGGAGACCCAGTACTTC.